This TCR beta chain was recovered during a study of T cells in Graves' hyperthyroidism and ophthalmopathy. Turning to the study itself: Peripheral blood was acquired at first diagnosis, ahead of any therapy whatsoever.

Uncontrolled infection, other autoimmune disease, pregnancy or lactation led to exclusion. PBMCs came from 9 to 10 ml fresh peripheral blood. Amplification of TCR beta CDR3 regions was performed using RNA transcripts as template. Primed by the HTBI set, a first-round RT-PCR was run on the TCR CDR3. Each CDR3 protein gets one entry after TCRdb re-called the multiplex PCR reads with MiXCR. This table has 400,000 or so distinct CDR3 sequences, about 16% appearing once. CDR3 length equals 12 residues. Trimming removed 6 bases from V and 5 bases from J; junction bases left unmatched: 2. The germline V gene has CDR1 SQVTM and CDR2 ANQGSEA.

The V call is TRBV29-1, the J call TRBJ2-7; 12 bases align to TRBD1. The TCR sequence derives from a woman in her sixties or seventies with Graves' ophthalmopathy. The sample consisted of blood. The CDR3 region has the DNA TGCAGCGTGGGACAGGGGGCCAACGAGCAGTACTTC. Translated: CSVGQGANEQYF.